The rows below give T cell receptor beta chains drawn from one sample of a study of shared clonotypes between healthy human individuals. Some clones are missing from TCRdb's copy, which holds only in-frame ones; the method was immunoSEQ multiplex PCR. The sample gives roughly 590,000 clones, less than 97% of which show up once; less than 0.13% is in the top ten. Sequences were obtained from naive CD8+ T cells sorted from blood. The receptors come from a woman in her 30s in good health. CDR3s include the opening cysteine and the closing phenylalanine or tryptophan. D genes are given only for firm matches. Part of the rows lack a size; the others show once, few, many or a class for expanded clones.

v_call	d_call	clone_size	j_call	cdr3_nt	cdr3_aa
TRBV6-4	-	-	TRBJ1-1	TGTGCCAGCAGCGGCGGGGGGGAAGCTTTCTTT	CASSGGGEAFF
TRBV19	-	-	TRBJ1-5	TGTGCCAGTAGCTTATTATTCTCCGGCAATCAGCCCCAGCATTTT	CASSLLFSGNQPQHF
TRBV19	-	-	TRBJ2-1	TGTGCCAGTAGTATAGATCCAACGGGAGAGGACTACAATGAGCAGTTCTTC	CASSIDPTGEDYNEQFF
TRBV27	TRBD1	-	TRBJ1-1	TGTGCCAGCAAGGGGAGGCAGGGGGGCCTGAACACTGAAGCTTTCTTT	CASKGRQGGLNTEAFF
TRBV9	-	-	TRBJ2-1	TGTGCCAGCAGCGTAGACGGGTACAATGAGCAGTTCTTC	CASSVDGYNEQFF
TRBV27	TRBD1	-	TRBJ2-1	TGTGCCAGCAGTGCCCGGGACAGGGGGCTCGATGAGCAGTTCTTC	CASSARDRGLDEQFF
TRBV27	-	-	TRBJ2-1	TGTGCCAGCAGTTTTCAGTTGAGCTCCTACAATGAGCAGTTCTTC	CASSFQLSSYNEQFF
TRBV11-2	-	-	TRBJ1-2	TGTGCCAGCAGCGAAGACAGCTATGGCTACACCTTC	CASSEDSYGYTF
TRBV4-1	-	-	TRBJ2-2	TGCGCCAGCAGCCAAGGCAGGGGGGAGCTAGCGGGCTTCACCGGGGAGCTGTTTTTT	CASSQGRGELAGFTGELFF
TRBV28	-	-	TRBJ2-1	TGTGCCAGCAGTCTCGCCGTGGGGCCTGAGCAGTTCTTC	CASSLAVGPEQFF
TRBV15	TRBD2	-	TRBJ2-7	TGTGCCACCAGCGGGGGACTAGCGGGTTCCTACGAGCAGTACTTC	CATSGGLAGSYEQYF
TRBV25-1	-	-	TRBJ2-3	TGTGCCAGCAGTGAAGAGACAGGTTGGGTGGATACGCAGTATTTT	CASSEETGWVDTQYF
TRBV11-1	TRBD1	-	TRBJ2-4	TGTGCCAGCAGCCCATCCCAGGGGGAAAACATTCAGTACTTC	CASSPSQGENIQYF
TRBV30	-	-	TRBJ1-4	TGTGCCTGGAGTGGAGAGGGTTCTAATGAAAAACTGTTTTTT	CAWSGEGSNEKLFF
TRBV28	TRBD1	-	TRBJ2-7	TGTGCCAGCAGTCGGACAGGGGGCAACTACGAGCAGTACTTC	CASSRTGGNYEQYF
TRBV14	-	-	TRBJ2-1	TGTGCCAGCAGCCAAGTGATGGGATTCGCCAATGAGCAGTTCTTC	CASSQVMGFANEQFF
TRBV5-5	-	-	TRBJ1-1	TGTGCCAGCAGCTTAAACCCGGGGCCCGGAATCACTGAAGCTTTCTTT	CASSLNPGPGITEAFF
TRBV15	-	few	TRBJ1-1	TGTGCCACCAGCAGGGGGGGCGAGAACACTGAAGCTTTCTTT	CATSRGGENTEAFF
TRBV10-3	-	-	TRBJ2-3	TGTGCCACCTACCACGACAGGACTAGCACAGATACGCAGTATTTT	CATYHDRTSTDTQYF